Listed below are T cell receptor beta chains from one sample, sequenced in a study of technical replicates of blood from several donors. TCRdb's table, derived via immunoSEQ multiplex PCR, lists solely in-frame clones and lacks some. The repertoire has under 90,000 clones, nearly 98% of them found once; the top ten carry around 0.15%. Source material: T cells isolated from PBMCs. The receptors originated from a human donor in good health. CDR3s include the opening cysteine and the closing phenylalanine or tryptophan. Each record gives: D gene, clone size, V gene, J gene, CDR3 DNA, CDR3 protein. A D gene is named only where the DNA matches it firmly. Size tells how often a clone was seen (once, few, many) or the class of an expanded clone, and some rows leave it out.

>TRBD1|.|TRBV2|TRBJ1-2
TGTGCCAGCAGTGAGGAGGGACAGATGATAATAAACTATGGCTACACCTTC
CASSEEGQMIINYGYTF
>TRBD1|.|TRBV11-2|TRBJ2-4
TGTGCCAGCAGCTTAGACCCCGGACAGGGTTCCAAAAACATTCAGTACTTC
CASSLDPGQGSKNIQYF
>.|.|TRBV7-9|TRBJ1-2
TGTGCCAGCAGCCCCCCTTCGGGGGGCTACACCTTC
CASSPPSGGYTF
>.|.|TRBV6-1|TRBJ1-5
TGTGCCAGTTTGGAGTTGAATAGCAATCAGCCCCAGCATTTT
CASLELNSNQPQHF
>.|.|TRBV29-1|TRBJ1-1
TGCAGCGTTGAAGATCTCGTTTACACTGAAGCTTTCTTT
CSVEDLVYTEAFF
>.|.|TRBV28|TRBJ1-1
TGTGCCAGCAGTCCAAAGCACTATCAGGGAAACAATGAAGCTTTCTTT
CASSPKHYQGNNEAFF
>.|once|TRBV27|TRBJ2-7
TGTGCCAGCAGTTCCCCGGGGAGGTTACTCTCTTTCTACGAGCAGTACTTC
CASSSPGRLLSFYEQYF
>.|.|TRBV5-6|TRBJ1-2
TGTGCCAGCAGCTTGAGGCCAGCGGAGTATGGCTACACCTTC
CASSLRPAEYGYTF
>TRBD1|.|TRBV6-4|TRBJ2-1
TGTGCCAGCAGCGCCATGTCCGCGCCAGGGGGCAATGAGCAGTTCTTC
CASSAMSAPGGNEQFF
>TRBD1|.|TRBV30|TRBJ1-6
TGTGCCTGGAGCTGGACAGGGTGGAATTCACCCCTCCACTTT
CAWSWTGWNSPLHF
>TRBD1|.|TRBV28|TRBJ1-2
TGTGCCAGCAGGCCGGGACAGGGTAGAATTTGGGGCTACACCTTC
CASRPGQGRIWGYTF
>.|once|TRBV2|TRBJ2-2
TGTGCCAGCGCTAGCGAGGCCACCGGGGAGCTGTTTTTT
CASASEATGELFF
>.|.|TRBV6-5|TRBJ2-2
TGTGCCAGCAGAATGGCCCGCACCGGGGAGCTGTTTTTT
CASRMARTGELFF
>.|.|TRBV5-6|TRBJ1-5
TGTGCCAGCAGCTTTGGTGTGGACCGGGGTCAGCCCCAGCATTTT
CASSFGVDRGQPQHF
>TRBD2|.|TRBV4-1|TRBJ2-3
TGCGCCAGCAGCCAAGATAGGGCCGGGGGGGCGGTAAGAGATACGCAGTATTTT
CASSQDRAGGAVRDTQYF
>TRBD1|.|TRBV5-1|TRBJ1-2
TGCGCCAGCAGCTCTAACCCTAGGGGGACAGGGGGCGGCTATGGCTACACCTTC
CASSSNPRGTGGGYGYTF
>.|once|TRBV9|TRBJ2-2
TGTGCCAGCAGCGCGAGAAACACCGGGGAGCTGTTTTTT
CASSARNTGELFF
>.|.|TRBV7-3|TRBJ1-1
TGTGCCAGCAGCTTAAACGGGGGCACTGAAGCTTTCTTT
CASSLNGGTEAFF
>.|.|TRBV10-2|TRBJ2-7
TGCGCCAGCAGTGATTGGCTTGGGACTGAGTACGAGCAGTACTTC
CASSDWLGTEYEQYF
>TRBD2|few|TRBV13|TRBJ2-1
TGTGCCAGCAGCACTCGACTAGCGGGATTTTTGCATGAGCAGTTCTTC
CASSTRLAGFLHEQFF
>.|.|TRBV5-1|TRBJ1-1
TGCGCCAGCAGAGGCCGGACAGATGAAGCTTTCTTT
CASRGRTDEAFF
>.|once|TRBV6-1|TRBJ1-1
TGTGCCAGCAGTGAAGCCGGGTTCGCGACTGAAGCTTTCTTT
CASSEAGFATEAFF